A selection of T cell receptor beta chains follows, all from one sample in a study of beta chain features in type 1 diabetes. The protocol was immunoSEQ multiplex PCR, while the TCRdb copy is restricted to in-frame clones and leaves out a portion. The data contain roughly 700,000 clones, around 15% of them singletons. Input material: naive CD4+ T cells from blood. The receptors were sampled from a young man with type 1 diabetes. CDR3s include the opening cysteine and the closing phenylalanine or tryptophan. The D gene is left open where the match is weak. Expanded clones are given a class, and other clones once, few, many or no size at all.

TRBJ1-6	NA	15	TRBV7-2	NA	CASSPPEGYNSPLHF	TGTGCCAGCAGCCCTCCGGAAGGGTATAATTCACCCCTCCACTTT
TRBJ1-2	few	13	TRBV30	TRBD1	CAWSSGGGYGYTF	TGTGCCTGGAGTTCAGGGGGCGGCTATGGCTACACCTTC
TRBJ2-7	NA	14	TRBV6-5	TRBD1	CASSVGDREGQQYF	TGTGCCAGCAGTGTTGGGGACAGGGAGGGGCAGCAGTACTTC
TRBJ2-1	NA	19	TRBV4-2	TRBD2	CASSPLVASGSSSYNEQFF	TGTGCCAGCAGCCCCCTTGTCGCTAGCGGGTCGAGCTCCTACAATGAGCAGTTCTTC
TRBJ2-3	NA	16	TRBV6-1	NA	CASSDVTAGRGDTQYF	TGTGCCAGCAGTGATGTGACGGCCGGCCGGGGAGATACGCAGTATTTT
TRBJ1-3	many	15	TRBV23-1	TRBD1	CASSSGTGYGNTIYF	TGCGCCAGCTCATCCGGGACAGGGTATGGAAACACCATATATTTT
TRBJ2-3	few	15	TRBV4-2	NA	CASSRFPGSTDTQYF	TGTGCCAGCAGCCGCTTTCCAGGGTCAACGGATACGCAGTATTTT
TRBJ2-7	few	14	TRBV7-2	NA	CASTPGTASYEQYF	TGTGCCAGCACCCCCGGGACTGCCTCCTACGAGCAGTACTTC
TRBJ2-3	NA	13	TRBV2	NA	CASSVQETDTQYF	TGTGCCAGCAGTGTACAAGAAACAGATACGCAGTATTTT
TRBJ1-1	NA	13	TRBV30	NA	CAWSGTPNTEAFF	TGTGCCTGGTCGGGGACACCGAACACTGAAGCTTTCTTT
TRBJ1-2	few	15	TRBV6-1	NA	CASSTASSGLWGYTF	TGTGCCAGCAGTACCGCTTCGTCAGGCCTCTGGGGCTACACCTTC
TRBJ1-4	few	15	TRBV5-4	TRBD1	CASSSTGTGQEKLFF	TGTGCCAGCAGCTCAACCGGGACAGGGCAAGAAAAACTGTTTTTT
TRBJ2-1	few	11	TRBV19	NA	CASSIGGEQFF	TGTGCCAGTAGTATAGGAGGTGAGCAGTTCTTC
TRBJ1-6	few	14	TRBV5-1	NA	CASSLGMWDSPLHF	TGCGCCAGCAGCTTGGGGATGTGGGATTCACCCCTCCACTTT
TRBJ1-1	few	10	TRBV30	NA	CAWSVPMAFF	TGTGCCTGGAGTGTACCAATGGCTTTCTTT
TRBJ2-5	NA	15	TRBV7-8	NA	CASSPRSHSSETQYF	TGTGCCAGCAGCCCCAGGTCCCACAGCAGCGAGACCCAGTACTTC
TRBJ2-4	few	16	TRBV6-5	TRBD2	CASSYTASGGQNIQYF	TGTGCCAGCAGTTACACGGCTAGCGGGGGTCAAAACATTCAGTACTTC
TRBJ1-1	few	15	TRBV5-1	NA	CASSLAGEEGTEAFF	TGCGCCAGCAGCTTGGCTGGTGAAGAGGGCACTGAAGCTTTCTTT
TRBJ1-4	NA	14	TRBV7-2	NA	CASSSQGLGEKLFF	TGTGCCAGCAGCTCCCAGGGGTTGGGTGAAAAACTGTTTTTT
TRBJ1-5	few	16	TRBV5-1	TRBD1	CASSPGTGGKGQPQHF	TGCGCCAGCAGCCCCGGGACAGGGGGTAAAGGTCAGCCCCAGCATTTT
TRBJ1-2	NA	13	TRBV10-3	NA	CAISEVDAYGYTF	TGTGCCATCAGTGAGGTGGACGCGTATGGCTACACCTTC
TRBJ2-3	few	18	TRBV11-2	TRBD2	CASSPDLLAGGLTDTQYF	TGTGCCAGCAGCCCGGATTTACTAGCGGGGGGCCTCACAGATACGCAGTATTTT
TRBJ1-2	few	14	TRBV4-1	NA	CASSQDEGLYGYTF	TGCGCCAGCAGCCAAGATGAGGGGCTCTATGGCTACACCTTC
TRBJ2-1	few	15	TRBV4-2	NA	CASSQEVTGYNEQFF	TGTGCCAGCAGCCAAGAAGTGACAGGCTACAATGAGCAGTTCTTC
TRBJ2-3	few	10	TRBV29-1	NA	CSVAPDTQYF	TGCAGCGTTGCTCCAGATACGCAGTATTTT
TRBJ2-3	few	12	TRBV18	NA	CASSPTSDTQYF	TGTGCCAGCTCGCCAACCTCAGATACGCAGTATTTT
TRBJ2-2	few	13	TRBV7-3	NA	CASSLLGTGELFF	TGTGCCAGCAGCTTATTGGGCACCGGGGAGCTGTTTTTT
TRBJ2-5	few	13	TRBV29-1	TRBD1	CSVEKGARETQYF	TGCAGCGTTGAAAAGGGGGCAAGGGAGACCCAGTACTTC
TRBJ2-2	NA	16	TRBV4-2	NA	CASSQQDSQNTGELFF	TGTGCCAGCAGCCAGCAGGACAGCCAGAACACCGGGGAGCTGTTTTTT
TRBJ1-2	NA	9	TRBV6-1	NA	CASSPLPTF	TGTGCCAGCAGTCCACTCCCCACCTTC
TRBJ2-3	NA	15	TRBV11-2	NA	CASSLSGLSTDTQYF	TGTGCCAGCAGCTTATCAGGGCTATCCACAGATACGCAGTATTTT
TRBJ2-3	few	15	TRBV30	TRBD1	CAWSEGRTGTDTQYF	TGTGCCTGGAGTGAGGGGAGGACAGGGACAGATACGCAGTATTTT
TRBJ2-7	NA	13	TRBV6-5	NA	CASSRLRQYEQYF	TGTGCCAGCAGCCGGTTGCGGCAGTACGAGCAGTACTTC
TRBJ2-3	NA	15	TRBV30	NA	CAGHLTGGPTDTQYF	TGTGCCGGGCACCTGACCGGGGGCCCCACAGATACGCAGTATTTT
TRBJ1-2	few	13	TRBV30	NA	CAWSAGFDYGYTF	TGTGCCTGGAGTGCAGGGTTCGACTATGGCTACACCTTC
TRBJ2-1	few	14	TRBV30	NA	CAWDRGSSYNEQFF	TGTGCCTGGGATAGGGGGAGCTCCTACAATGAGCAGTTCTTC
TRBJ2-3	NA	13	TRBV6-5	NA	CASSYRSRDTQYF	TGTGCCAGCAGTTATCGGAGCAGAGATACGCAGTATTTT
TRBJ2-2	NA	12	TRBV5-1	NA	CASSFFEGELFF	TGCGCCAGCAGCTTTTTCGAGGGGGAGCTGTTTTTT
TRBJ2-5	few	11	TRBV6-1	NA	CASSEGYTQYF	TGTGCCAGCAGCGAGGGATACACCCAGTACTTC
TRBJ2-5	few	15	TRBV27	NA	CASRAIGGNQETQYF	TGTGCCAGCAGGGCGATTGGGGGTAACCAAGAGACCCAGTACTTC
TRBJ2-3	NA	18	TRBV9	TRBD2	CASSARTSGGAGTDTQYF	TGTGCCAGCAGCGCCCGGACTAGCGGGGGGGCTGGGACAGATACGCAGTATTTT
TRBJ1-1	NA	14	TRBV10-3	NA	CAISDVVRGAEAFF	TGTGCCATCAGTGATGTGGTAAGGGGCGCTGAAGCTTTCTTT
TRBJ1-2	few	13	TRBV2	NA	CASSKGPPSGYTF	TGTGCCAGCAGCAAGGGTCCGCCATCAGGCTACACCTTC
TRBJ2-3	few	12	TRBV9	NA	CASSVAADTQYF	TGTGCCAGCAGCGTGGCGGCAGATACGCAGTATTTT
TRBJ1-4	few	15	TRBV6-1	NA	CASSDRQLTFEKLFF	TGTGCCAGCAGTGATCGACAGCTAACCTTCGAAAAACTGTTTTTT
TRBJ1-1	NA	14	TRBV11-2	NA	CASSTQTVNTEAFF	TGTGCCAGCAGCACCCAGACAGTGAACACTGAAGCTTTCTTT
TRBJ2-5	few	16	TRBV4-1	TRBD2	CASSGSPAGVQETQYF	TGCGCCAGCAGCGGAAGCCCAGCGGGGGTCCAAGAGACCCAGTACTTC
TRBJ2-7	NA	15	TRBV7-9	NA	CASSLRQVLIYEQYF	TGTGCCAGCAGCTTACGCCAGGTTCTTATCTACGAGCAGTACTTC
TRBJ2-5	few	12	TRBV29-1	NA	CSVGPQQETQYF	TGCAGCGTTGGCCCCCAGCAAGAGACCCAGTACTTC
TRBJ1-1	NA	16	TRBV4-2	TRBD1	CASSQVGGQGDTEAFF	TGTGCCAGCAGCCAAGTTGGGGGACAGGGAGACACTGAAGCTTTCTTT
TRBJ1-2	few	15	TRBV4-2	NA	CASSQDGRGMEGYTF	TGTGCCAGCAGCCAAGATGGTAGGGGAATGGAAGGCTACACCTTC
TRBJ2-2	few	14	TRBV18	NA	CASSPRENTGELFF	TGTGCCAGCTCACCACGGGAGAACACCGGGGAGCTGTTTTTT
TRBJ2-2	NA	15	TRBV7-2	TRBD1	CASSGTGFNTGELFF	TGTGCCAGCAGCGGGACAGGTTTCAACACCGGGGAGCTGTTTTTT
TRBJ2-3	few	15	TRBV6-6	NA	CASSYSSPGTDTQYF	TGTGCCAGCAGTTACTCGTCCCCGGGGACAGATACGCAGTATTTT
TRBJ2-7	few	11	TRBV18	NA	CASSPGTEQYF	TGTGCCAGCTCTCCGGGGACAGAGCAGTACTTC
TRBJ2-5	few	14	TRBV25-1	TRBD2	CASSPGLAGGVVYF	TGTGCCAGCAGCCCTGGACTAGCGGGGGGGGTGGTTTACTTC
TRBJ2-2	NA	17	TRBV10-3	TRBD1	CAISDLGQEINTGELFF	TGTGCCATCAGTGATTTGGGACAGGAGATTAACACCGGGGAGCTGTTTTTT
TRBJ1-1	NA	15	TRBV7-2	TRBD1	CASSLQGTENTEAFF	TGTGCCAGCAGCTTACAGGGGACAGAGAACACTGAAGCTTTCTTT
TRBJ1-1	few	15	TRBV6-5	NA	CASSYSGGRGTEAFF	TGTGCCAGCAGTTACTCCGGGGGGCGGGGCACTGAAGCTTTCTTT
TRBJ1-6	NA	15	TRBV30	TRBD1	CAWSRPGQGVPPLHF	TGTGCCTGGTCCCGACCGGGACAGGGTGTTCCACCCCTCCACTTT